Following are 20 T cell receptor beta chains from one sample sequenced in a study of beta chain features in type 1 diabetes. Expressed TCRB transcripts were sequenced, since all the RNA that had been isolated was reverse transcribed. Measured with immunoSEQ multiplex PCR; TCRdb has only the in-frame clones, and not every one. The table includes 140,000 to 150,000 clones, about an eighth detected once. Study observations and caveats: Among patients with Type 1 diabetes, TCRB CDR3s were moderately but significantly shorter in every one of the four CD4+ subsets.

Antigen specificity for these receptors is unknown. The sequenced sample was central memory CD4+ T cells from blood. Receptors were obtained from a young man with type 1 diabetes.

The gene calls are TRBV28 and TRBJ1-2, with D unclear. Looked up from germline, CDR1 is MDHEN and CDR2 is SYDVKM. This CDR3 region has 14 residues. V lost 7 bases to trimming and J lost 4 bases, with 16 bases between them. CDR3 sequence (DNA): TGTGCCAGCACCCGGGGTGGCAGCCTCTATGGCTACACCTTC. The encoded protein is CASTRGGSLYGYTF.

This clone has a handful of counts. J is TRBJ2-5 and V is TRBV7-2, with 7 bases matching TRBD2. The V segment lost 5 bases and the J segment 1 base; nucleotides outside the gene matches: 7. Per the germline V gene, CDR1 is SGHTA and CDR2 is FQGNSA. This CDR3 region has 15 residues. The CDR3 reads CASSLNGGFQETQYF. The CDR3 nucleotides are TGTGCCAGCAGCCTCAACGGGGGGTTCCAAGAGACCCAGTACTTC.

This clone appeared many times. The CDR3 here is CSVGGHHEQYF. DNA for the CDR3: TGCAGCGTTGGGGGGCACCACGAGCAGTACTTC. The chain employs TRBV29-1 and TRBJ2-7; D possibly corresponds to TRBD1 (6 bases). V was clipped by 4 bases and J by 5 bases, with 9 bases between them. From germline, CDR1 is SQVTM and CDR2 ANQGSEA. The CDR3 sequence is 11 residues long.

This clone occurred many times. The chain carries TRBV28 and TRBJ1-3, with 7 bases that match TRBD1. V shed 8 bases and J 3 bases; nucleotides not matched to a gene: 10. From germline, CDR1 is MDHEN and CDR2 SYDVKM. CDR3 length: 15 amino acids. Here the CDR3 reads CASREWAGGGNTIYF. The CDR3 DNA is TGTGCCAGCCGCGAGTGGGCAGGGGGTGGAAACACCATATATTTT.

There are many counts of this clone. CDR3 region: CAISESVVETQYF. CDR3 in DNA: TGTGCCATCAGTGAGTCGGTAGTAGAGACCCAGTACTTC. The chain links TRBV10-3 to TRBJ2-5; D gene ambiguous. The CDR3 contains 13 residues. The germline CDR1 and CDR2 sequences are ENHRY and SYGVKD. Trimming cost V 0 bases and J 4 bases, with 6 bases left between them.

This clone is labeled medium-sized. The chain recombines TRBV2 with TRBJ2-7; D uncertain. Trimming stripped 6 bases from V and 1 base from J, with 1 base between. Germline V lookup: CDR1 SNHLY, CDR2 FYNNEI. The CDR3 runs to 10 residues. CDR3 bases: TGTGCCAGCAGGTCCTACGAGCAGTACTTC. Translating it yields CASRSYEQYF.

This clone was found a few times. The J gene is TRBJ2-1, the V gene TRBV9; D is perhaps TRBD2 (5 bases). V lost 1 base and J 1 base, leaving 12 bases between the germline ends. Germline lookup yields CDR1 SGDLS and CDR2 YYNGEE. The CDR3 has 16 amino acids. The CDR3 here is CASSVRVATSYNEQFF. In DNA form, the CDR3 reads TGTGCCAGCAGCGTACGGGTAGCGACTTCCTACAATGAGCAGTTCTTC.

This clone was seen more than once but under ten times. V gene TRBV29-1 combines with J gene TRBJ2-3; 7 positions match TRBD2. Germline trimming cut 4 bases from V and 3 bases from J; bases unmatched to any gene: 10. Germline lookup yields CDR1 SQVTM and CDR2 ANQGSEA. CDR3 length: 15 amino acids. In nucleotides, the CDR3 is TGCAGCGTTGTAAGTACTAGCGCCAGAACAGATACGCAGTATTTT. It translates to CSVVSTSARTDTQYF.

The chain employs TRBV10-3 and TRBJ1-4; 7 bases are a match to TRBD1. Trimming removed 8 bases from V and 8 bases from J; junction bases left unmatched: 8. The CDR3 extends over 13 amino acids. Per germline, CDR1 ENHRY and CDR2 SYGVKD. The CDR3 coding sequence is TGTGCCATCCGGGACAGCGGGGGCGAAAAACTGTTTTTT. Its translation is CAIRDSGGEKLFF.

This clone was observed a handful of times. Different DNA sequences within this sample yield the same CDR3. This chain connects TRBV2 to TRBJ2-6; TRBD1 aligns across 7 bases. This CDR3 has 15 residues. Per germline, CDR1 SNHLY and CDR2 FYNNEI. V lost 6 bases and J lost 4; bases outside the gene matches: 6. The CDR3 reads CASREQGTGANVLTF. CDR3 DNA sequence: TGTGCCAGCAGAGAACAGGGGACAGGGGCCAACGTCCTGACTTTC.

The chain links TRBV7-8 to TRBJ2-5, with 14 bases matching TRBD2. This CDR3 is 17 amino acids long. V shed 5 bases, J shed 5 bases, and the junction held 10 bases outside the gene matches. The V gene's germline CDR1 is SGHVS and CDR2 FQNEAQ. Here the CDR3 reads CASSTRLAGGRMETQYF. CDR3 bases: TGTGCCAGCAGCACGAGACTAGCGGGGGGGCGCATGGAGACCCAGTACTTC.

This clone was counted between two and nine times. V usage is TRBV28 and J usage is TRBJ2-7, with TRBD1 identical over 12 bases. V shed 6 bases, J shed 7 bases, and the junction held 13 bases outside the gene matches. The CDR3 is made up of 16 amino acids. Germline CDR1 MDHEN, CDR2 SYDVKM. Written as DNA, the CDR3 is TGTGCCAGCAGACCTTCCGGGACAGGGGGCGTCGGGGAGCAGTACTTC. Protein: CASRPSGTGGVGEQYF.

This clone appeared a few times. The genes are TRBV5-1 and TRBJ2-2, with 9 bases that match TRBD1. The CDR3 consists of 18 residues. After removal of 1 base from V and 6 bases from J, the junction contained 13 bases not matched to a gene. CDR1 and CDR2 (germline): SGHRS, YFSETQ. The CDR3 DNA follows: TGCGCCAGCAGCTTGATACCTCCGGGACAGGGTTCCGCCGGGGAGCTGTTTTTT. Its protein is CASSLIPPGQGSAGELFF.

V usage is TRBV15 and J usage is TRBJ2-7, with TRBD1 as a possible D gene (5 bases). Germline V gene sequence: CDR1 LNHNV, CDR2 YYDKDF (reference sequence). There are 13 residues in the CDR3. V was clipped by 3 bases and J by 3 bases, with 9 bases between them. CDR3 DNA sequence: TGTGCCACCAGCAGGACAGTTTACTACGAGCAGTACTTC. Its protein product is CATSRTVYYEQYF.

CDR3 sequence reads: CASSDLFGGTHTEAFF. The CDR3 DNA follows: TGTGCCAGCAGTGATCTCTTTGGGGGGACCCATACTGAAGCTTTCTTT. The rearrangement joins TRBV6-1 to TRBJ1-1, with D possibly being TRBD1 (5 bases). The V and J ends lost 3 bases and 5 bases respectively, with 19 bases between them. This CDR3 comprises 16 residues. Germline CDR1 reads MNHNS; CDR2 reads SASEGT.

Notes on this clone: A much larger clone differs from this one at a single base, so this may be a read error. This rearrangement joins TRBV7-2 to TRBJ2-1; tentative D call: TRBD1 (6 bases). V was pared by 6 bases and J by 9 bases, with 12 bases between. Germline V gene sequence: CDR1 SGHTA, CDR2 FQGNSA. CDR3 length: 12 amino acids. The CDR3 is CASSAGVAEQFF. CDR3 DNA: TGTGCCAGCAGTGCAGGGGTGGCTGAGCAGTTCTTC.

The chain is built from TRBV27 and TRBJ1-5; a weak D match, TRBD1 (5 bases). Trimming stripped 3 bases from V and 4 bases from J, with 10 bases between. The germline gives CDR1 MNHEY, CDR2 SMNVEV (reference sequence). CDR3 length equals 14 residues. The CDR3 is CASSFGTANQPQHF. The CDR3 region has the DNA TGTGCCAGCAGTTTCGGGACGGCAAATCAGCCCCAGCATTTT.

In its sample, this clone was seen a few times. The chain carries TRBV7-9 and TRBJ1-4; unclear D gene. Trimming stripped 4 bases from V and 0 bases from J, with 12 bases between. The CDR3 runs 16 residues. CDR1 and CDR2 (germline): SEHNR, FQNEAQ (reference sequence). This chain's CDR3 is CASSYPPGATNEKLFF. The CDR3 DNA reads as TGTGCCAGCAGCTACCCCCCTGGTGCAACTAATGAAAAACTGTTTTTT. Using reference TRBV7-9 and TRBJ1-4 for the parts outside the CDR3, the full variable domain is DTGVSQNPRHKITKRGQNVTFRCDPISEHNRLYWYRQTLGQGPEFLTYFQNEAQLEKSRLLSDRFSAERPKGSFSTLEIQRTEQGDSAMYLCASSYPPGATNEKLFFGSGTQLSVL.

This clone was recorded a few times. The chain uses TRBV9 and TRBJ2-7, with a weak D call TRBD2 (5 bases). The CDR3 has 15 residues. Germline V lookup: CDR1 SGDLS, CDR2 YYNGEE. Trimming took off 0 bases at V and 6 bases at J, with 16 bases between the two ends. CDR3 region: CASSVGLSLQGEQYF. The DNA of the CDR3 is TGTGCCAGCAGCGTAGGACTATCTCTACAAGGCGAGCAGTACTTC.

The chain uses TRBV6-1 and TRBJ2-7, with D possibly being TRBD2 (6 bases). This CDR3 has 15 amino acids. Germline values: CDR1 MNHNS, CDR2 SASEGT. Trimming cost V 7 bases and J 0 bases, with 16 bases left between them. This CDR3 is CASTLEDGSSYEQYF. The DNA of the CDR3 is TGTGCCAGCACCCTAGAGGACGGGAGCTCCTACGAGCAGTACTTC.